The entry that follows covers one T cell receptor beta chain sequence. This clone came up once. This clone's antigen is unknown. Qualities for individual bases were not recorded, and no much larger clone is one base off. The collaborating institutions used their own protocols to collect whole blood in K2EDTA tubes. For TCRbeta analysis, collaborator samples were shipped as frozen whole blood, as isolated PBMCs, or as DNA extracted from either sample type. The data derive from a study of blood T cell repertoires in COVID-19 (TCRdb year 2020). Some background on the complete study: Samples covering the acute and convalescent phases of COVID-19 were provided by collaborators in the United States, Italy and Spain. The prospective study material was composed of cDNA or gDNA derived from T cells, B-cell-depleted T cells, or PBMCs. Subjects who had been exposed to COVID-19, were actively infected with it, or had recovered from it provided the deeply sampled blood TCRbeta repertoires that made up the dataset. The repertoires were made available in a free public database intended to serve as a resource for research on the immune response to SARS-CoV-2. Samples were obtained from the ongoing ImmuneRACE study (first 160 participants) and from over a thousand subjects provided by 6 global collaborators. The sample metadata nearly always contained a de-identified subject ID, COVID-19 status, age in years and sex. Where HLA class I and class II types were available, the types were taken from metadata supplied by the sample provider, not from assay-based typing.

What the work shows at the level of the full study, not this receptor alone: The quantity of clinical and demographic metadata differed by source and by participant and was supplied without curation.

TCRbeta CDR3 regions were amplified from genomic DNA using the immunoSEQ Assay, a bias-controlled multiplex PCR. The published analysis was carried out like this. Within the assay, amplification of reference gene primers was used to estimate how many nucleated cells each sample contained. To quantify the absolute abundance of each unique TCRbeta CDR3 rearrangement, sequence reads were collapsed and filtered. For each sample, productive Simpson clonality was calculated as the square root of Simpson's diversity index over productive rearrangements. Drawn from immuneACCESS, this table holds only the in-frame rearrangements with V and J called that TCRdb kept. Clones are partly lost; checked studies trace under half to an unresolved V gene and leave the rest unexplained. V and J calls and clone size are given by that table; D and trimming were obtained from the DNA. The sample table contains 90,000 to 120,000 clones; only one count was recorded for approximately 88% of them. About 4% of the sample goes to the ten largest clones.

The clonotype was recovered from a human donor in a cohort sampled during active COVID-19. Sequencing was carried out using peripheral blood.

The CDR3 region reads CATSESQGDSNQPQHF. Read as DNA, the sequence is TGTGCCACCAGTGAGTCCCAGGGGGATAGCAATCAGCCCCAGCATTTT. The chain employs TRBV24-1 and TRBJ1-5, with TRBD1 matching 7 junction bases. The germline V gene supplies CDR1 KGHDR and CDR2 SFDVKD. The CDR3 holds 16 amino acids from the cysteine to the phenylalanine. CDR3 DNA is the only sequence kept; it has 48 bases, read in frame from the first base. V trim: 4 bases; J trim: 0 bases; unmatched bases: 5.